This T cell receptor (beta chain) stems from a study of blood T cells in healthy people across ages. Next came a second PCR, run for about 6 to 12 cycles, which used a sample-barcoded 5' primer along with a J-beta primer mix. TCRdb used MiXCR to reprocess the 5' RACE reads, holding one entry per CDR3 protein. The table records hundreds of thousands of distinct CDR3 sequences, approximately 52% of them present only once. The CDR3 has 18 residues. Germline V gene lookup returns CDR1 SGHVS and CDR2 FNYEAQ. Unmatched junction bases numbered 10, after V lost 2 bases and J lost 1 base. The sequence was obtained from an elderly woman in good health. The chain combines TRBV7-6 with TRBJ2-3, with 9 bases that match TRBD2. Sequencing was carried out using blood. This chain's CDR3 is CASSLPSLAGVGTDTQYF. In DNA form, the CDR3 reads TGTGCCAGCAGCTTACCCTCTTTAGCGGGAGTCGGCACAGATACGCAGTATTTT.